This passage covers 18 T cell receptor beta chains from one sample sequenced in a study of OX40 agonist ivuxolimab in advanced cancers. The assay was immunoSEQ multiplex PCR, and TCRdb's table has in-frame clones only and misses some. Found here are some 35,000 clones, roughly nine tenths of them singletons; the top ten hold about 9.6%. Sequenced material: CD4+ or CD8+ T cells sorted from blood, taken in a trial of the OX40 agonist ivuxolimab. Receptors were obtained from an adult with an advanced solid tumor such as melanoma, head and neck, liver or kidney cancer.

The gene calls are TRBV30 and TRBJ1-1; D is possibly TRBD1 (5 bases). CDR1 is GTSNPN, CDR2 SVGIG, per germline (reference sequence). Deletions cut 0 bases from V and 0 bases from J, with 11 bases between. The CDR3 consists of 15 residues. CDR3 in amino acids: CAWSVERGMNTEAFF. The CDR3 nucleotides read TGTGCCTGGAGTGTAGAACGGGGCATGAACACTGAAGCTTTCTTT.

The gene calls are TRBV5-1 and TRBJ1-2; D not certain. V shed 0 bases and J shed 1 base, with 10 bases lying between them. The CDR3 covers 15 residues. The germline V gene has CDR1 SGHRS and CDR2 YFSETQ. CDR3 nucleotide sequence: TGCGCCAGCAGCTTGGCCGCCAGGCGTAACTATGGCTACACCTTC. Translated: CASSLAARRNYGYTF. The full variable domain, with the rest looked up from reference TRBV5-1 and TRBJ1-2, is KAGVTQTPRYLIKTRGQQVTLSCSPISGHRSVSWYQQTPGQGLQFLFEYFSETQRNKGNFPGRFSGRQFSNSRSEMNVSTLELGDSALYLCASSLAARRNYGYTFGSGTRLTVV.

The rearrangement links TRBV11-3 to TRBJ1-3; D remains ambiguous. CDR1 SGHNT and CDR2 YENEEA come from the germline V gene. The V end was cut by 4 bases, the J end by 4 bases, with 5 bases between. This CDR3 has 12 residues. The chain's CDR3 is CASSSRGNTIYF. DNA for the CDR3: TGTGCCAGCAGCTCTCGGGGAAACACCATATATTTT.

The CDR3, as DNA: TGTGCCAGTAGTATTGACAGGGCTCCCTTCGTCATGAACACTGAAGCTTTCTTT. It translates to CASSIDRAPFVMNTEAFF. The chain uses TRBV19 and TRBJ1-1; TRBD1 matches at 7 bases. This CDR3 spans 18 amino acids. Per germline, CDR1 LNHDA and CDR2 SQIVND (reference sequence). V lost 3 bases, J lost 0 bases, and 13 bases stayed unmatched.

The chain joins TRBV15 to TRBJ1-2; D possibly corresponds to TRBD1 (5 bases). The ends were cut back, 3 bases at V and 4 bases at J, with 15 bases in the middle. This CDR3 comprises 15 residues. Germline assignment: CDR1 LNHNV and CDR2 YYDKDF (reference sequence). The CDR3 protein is CATSSPGTEAYGYTF. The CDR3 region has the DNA TGTGCCACCAGCAGCCCCGGGACGGAAGCCTATGGCTACACCTTC.

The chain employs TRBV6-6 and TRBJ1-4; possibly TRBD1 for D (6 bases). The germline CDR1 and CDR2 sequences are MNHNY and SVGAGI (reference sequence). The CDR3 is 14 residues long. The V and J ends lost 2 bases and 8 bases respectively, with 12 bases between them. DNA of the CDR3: TGTGCCAGCAGTTACCAGACAGGAAACGAAAAACTGTTTTTT. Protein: CASSYQTGNEKLFF.

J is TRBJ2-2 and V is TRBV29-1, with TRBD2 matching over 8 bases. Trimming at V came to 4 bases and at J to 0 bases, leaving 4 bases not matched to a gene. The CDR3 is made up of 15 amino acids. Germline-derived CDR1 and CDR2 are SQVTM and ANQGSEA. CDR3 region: CSVGAGLANTGELFF. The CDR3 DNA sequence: TGCAGCGTTGGAGCGGGACTAGCGAACACCGGGGAGCTGTTTTTT.

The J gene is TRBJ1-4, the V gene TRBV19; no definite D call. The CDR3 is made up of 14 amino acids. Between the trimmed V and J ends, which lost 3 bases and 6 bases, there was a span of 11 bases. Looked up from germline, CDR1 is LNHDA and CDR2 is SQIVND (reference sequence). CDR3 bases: TGTGCCAGTAGTATCCCGCCAGCGGATGAAAAACTGTTTTTT. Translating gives CASSIPPADEKLFF.

The CDR3 reads CASSLGQYNQPQHF. For the CDR3, the DNA is TGTGCCAGCAGTTTAGGGCAGTACAATCAGCCCCAGCATTTT. J is TRBJ1-5 and V is TRBV28; no definite D call. Between the trimmed V and J ends, which lost 2 bases and 3 bases, there was a span of 8 bases. Looked up from germline, CDR1 is MDHEN and CDR2 is SYDVKM. This CDR3 contains 14 residues.

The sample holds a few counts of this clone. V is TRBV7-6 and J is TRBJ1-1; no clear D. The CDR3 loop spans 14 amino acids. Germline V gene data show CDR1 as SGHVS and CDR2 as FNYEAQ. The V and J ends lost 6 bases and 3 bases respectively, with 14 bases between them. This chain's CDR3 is CASRPIRGDTEAFF. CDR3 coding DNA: TGTGCCAGCAGACCGATTCGGGGAGACACTGAAGCTTTCTTT.

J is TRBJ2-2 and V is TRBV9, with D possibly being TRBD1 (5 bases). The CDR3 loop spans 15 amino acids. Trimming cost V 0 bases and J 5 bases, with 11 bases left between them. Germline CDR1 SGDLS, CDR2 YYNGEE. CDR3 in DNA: TGTGCCAGCAGCGTAGCTGGTAGACAGACCGGGGAGCTGTTTTTT. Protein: CASSVAGRQTGELFF.

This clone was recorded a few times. CDR3 residues: CAISVDLNTEAFF. DNA of the CDR3: TGTGCCATCAGTGTCGACTTGAACACTGAAGCTTTCTTT. This chain connects TRBV10-3 to TRBJ1-1; D remains unclear. CDR3 length: 13 residues. V dropped 4 bases and J dropped 0 bases, with 6 bases sitting between them. In germline, CDR1 is ENHRY, CDR2 SYGVKD.

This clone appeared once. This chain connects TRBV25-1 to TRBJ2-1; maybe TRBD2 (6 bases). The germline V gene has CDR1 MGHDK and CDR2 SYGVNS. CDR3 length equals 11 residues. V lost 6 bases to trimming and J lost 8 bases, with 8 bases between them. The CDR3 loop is CASSSGDEQFF. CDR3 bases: TGTGCCAGCAGCTCGGGGGATGAGCAGTTCTTC.

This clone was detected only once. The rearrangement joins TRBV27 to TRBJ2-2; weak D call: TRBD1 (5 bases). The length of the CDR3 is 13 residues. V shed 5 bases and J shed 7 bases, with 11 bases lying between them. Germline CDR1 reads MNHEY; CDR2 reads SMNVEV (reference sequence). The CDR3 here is CASSPQVDGELFF. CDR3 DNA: TGTGCCAGCAGTCCACAGGTCGACGGGGAGCTGTTTTTT.

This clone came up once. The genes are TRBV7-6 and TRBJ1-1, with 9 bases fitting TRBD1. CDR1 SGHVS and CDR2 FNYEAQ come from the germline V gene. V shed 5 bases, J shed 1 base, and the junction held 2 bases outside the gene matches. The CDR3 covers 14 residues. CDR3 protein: CASSLGQGNTEAFF. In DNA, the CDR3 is TGTGCCAGCAGCCTGGGACAGGGGAACACTGAAGCTTTCTTT.

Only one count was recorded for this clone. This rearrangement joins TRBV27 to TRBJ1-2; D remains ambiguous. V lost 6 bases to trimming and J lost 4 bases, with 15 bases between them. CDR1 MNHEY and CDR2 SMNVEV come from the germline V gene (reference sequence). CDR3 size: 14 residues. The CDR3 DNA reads TGTGCCAGCAGGCAATTCCCGGGCTCCTATGGCTACACCTTC. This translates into CASRQFPGSYGYTF.

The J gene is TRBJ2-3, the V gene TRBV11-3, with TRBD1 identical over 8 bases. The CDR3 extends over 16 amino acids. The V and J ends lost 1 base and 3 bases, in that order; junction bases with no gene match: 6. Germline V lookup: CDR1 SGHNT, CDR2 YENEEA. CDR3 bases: TGTGCCAGCAGCTTAGCTCTGGGACAGGAGACAGATACGCAGTATTTT. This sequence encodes CASSLALGQETDTQYF.

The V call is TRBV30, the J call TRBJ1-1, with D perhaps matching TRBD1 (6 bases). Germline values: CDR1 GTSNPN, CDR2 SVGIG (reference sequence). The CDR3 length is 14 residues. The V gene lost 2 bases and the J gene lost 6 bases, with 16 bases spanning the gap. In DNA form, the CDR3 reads TGTGCCTGGAGTCAACAGGGAGGGTCAGCTGAAGCTTTCTTT. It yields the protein CAWSQQGGSAEAFF.